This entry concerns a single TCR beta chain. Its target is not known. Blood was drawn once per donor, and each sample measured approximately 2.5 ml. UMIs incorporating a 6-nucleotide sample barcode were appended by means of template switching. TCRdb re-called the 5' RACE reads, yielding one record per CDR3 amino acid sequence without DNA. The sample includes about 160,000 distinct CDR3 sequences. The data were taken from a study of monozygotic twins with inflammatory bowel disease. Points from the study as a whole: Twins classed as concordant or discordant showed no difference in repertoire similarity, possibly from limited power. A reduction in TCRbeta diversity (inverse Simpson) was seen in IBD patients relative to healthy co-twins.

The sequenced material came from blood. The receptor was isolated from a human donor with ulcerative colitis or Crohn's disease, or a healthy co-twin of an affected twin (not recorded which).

CDR3 sequence reads: CAWSKRIQETQYF. V and J are TRBV30 and TRBJ2-5. The CDR3 has 13 residues. Germline-derived CDR1 and CDR2 are GTSNPN and SVGIG (reference sequence).